This TCR beta chain stems from a study of blood T cell repertoires in COVID-19. The CDR3 has 14 amino acids. Germline V gene lookup returns CDR1 SQVTM and CDR2 ANQGSEA. This clone was recorded only once. The junction departs from the called germline gene at one end, perhaps through a read error. Profiling relied on immunoSEQ multiplex PCR, and the TCRdb table lists in-frame clones only, not all of them. Of under 200,000 clones in the sample, about 83% are singletons; the top ten hold around 2%. Sample: peripheral blood. The TCR sequence derives from a woman older than 75 with acute or convalescent COVID-19. V and J are TRBV29-1 and TRBJ1-1; tentative D call: TRBD1 (5 bases). CDR3 coding DNA: TGCAGCGTTGAAATTGACAGCTCGAACGCTGAAGCTTTCTTT. It translates to CSVEIDSSNAEAFF.